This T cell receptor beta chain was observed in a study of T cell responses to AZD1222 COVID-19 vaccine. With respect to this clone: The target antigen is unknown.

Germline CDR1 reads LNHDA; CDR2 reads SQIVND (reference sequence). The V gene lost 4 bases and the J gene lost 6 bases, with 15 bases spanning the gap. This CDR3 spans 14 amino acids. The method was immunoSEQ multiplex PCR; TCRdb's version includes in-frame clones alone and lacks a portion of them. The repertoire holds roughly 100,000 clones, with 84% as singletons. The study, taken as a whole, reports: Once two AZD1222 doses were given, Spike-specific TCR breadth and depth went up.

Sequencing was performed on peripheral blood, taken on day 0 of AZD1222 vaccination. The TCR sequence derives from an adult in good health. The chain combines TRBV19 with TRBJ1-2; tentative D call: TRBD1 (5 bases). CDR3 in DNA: TGTGCCAGTAGTACTGGGACCGGCTACGATGGCTACACCTTC. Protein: CASSTGTGYDGYTF.